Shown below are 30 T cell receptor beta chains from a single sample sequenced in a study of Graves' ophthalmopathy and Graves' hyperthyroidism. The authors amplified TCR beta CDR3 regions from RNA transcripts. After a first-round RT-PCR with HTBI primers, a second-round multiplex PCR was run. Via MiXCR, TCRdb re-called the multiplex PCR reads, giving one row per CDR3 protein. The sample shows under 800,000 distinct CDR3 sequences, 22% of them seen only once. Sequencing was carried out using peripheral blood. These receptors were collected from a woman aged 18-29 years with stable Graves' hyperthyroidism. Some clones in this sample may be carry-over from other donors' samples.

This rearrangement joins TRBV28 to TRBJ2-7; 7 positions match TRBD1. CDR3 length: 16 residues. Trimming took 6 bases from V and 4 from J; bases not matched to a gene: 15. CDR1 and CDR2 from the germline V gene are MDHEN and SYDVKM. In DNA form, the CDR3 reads TGTGCCAGCAGCGGGTCCGCCGGGACAGAAGGGTACGAGCAGTACTTC. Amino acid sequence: CASSGSAGTEGYEQYF. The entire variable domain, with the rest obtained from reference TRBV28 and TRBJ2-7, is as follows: DVKVTQSSRYLVKRTGEKVFLECVQDMDHENMFWYRQDPGLGLRLIYFSYDVKMKEKGDIPEGYSVSREKKERFSLILESASTNQTSMYLCASSGSAGTEGYEQYFGPGTRLTVT.

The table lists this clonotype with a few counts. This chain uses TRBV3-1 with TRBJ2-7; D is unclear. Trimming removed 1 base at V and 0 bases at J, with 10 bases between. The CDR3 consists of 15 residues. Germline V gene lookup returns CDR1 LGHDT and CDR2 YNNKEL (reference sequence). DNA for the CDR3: TGTGCCAGCAGCCAAGCAAACTTAATCTCCTACGAGCAGTACTTC. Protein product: CASSQANLISYEQYF.

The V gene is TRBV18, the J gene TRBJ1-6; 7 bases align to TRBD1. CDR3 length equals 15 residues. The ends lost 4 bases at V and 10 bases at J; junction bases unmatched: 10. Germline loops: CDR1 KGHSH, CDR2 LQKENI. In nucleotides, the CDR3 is TGTGCCAGCTCACTAAATACAGGGGAAGTCTCACCCCTCCACTTT. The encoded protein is CASSLNTGEVSPLHF.

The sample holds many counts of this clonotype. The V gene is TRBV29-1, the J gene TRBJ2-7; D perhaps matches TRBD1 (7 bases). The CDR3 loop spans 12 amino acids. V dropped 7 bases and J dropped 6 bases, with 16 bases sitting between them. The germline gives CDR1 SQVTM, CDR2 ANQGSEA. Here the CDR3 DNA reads TGCAGCGGTGGGGGGACAGTAGGCGAGCAGTACTTC. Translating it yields CSGGGTVGEQYF.

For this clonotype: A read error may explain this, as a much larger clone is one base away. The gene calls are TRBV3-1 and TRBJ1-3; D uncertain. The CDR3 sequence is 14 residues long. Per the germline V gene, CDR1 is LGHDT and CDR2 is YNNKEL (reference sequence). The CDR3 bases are TGTGCCAGCAGCCAAAGTAACTCTGGAAGCACCATATATTTT. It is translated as CASSQSNSGSTIYF.

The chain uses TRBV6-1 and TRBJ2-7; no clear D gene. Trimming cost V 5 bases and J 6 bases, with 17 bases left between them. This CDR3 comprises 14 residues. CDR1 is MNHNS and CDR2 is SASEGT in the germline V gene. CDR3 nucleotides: TGTGCCAGCAGTAGAGACGGCCTCTCTGGCGAGCAGTACTTC. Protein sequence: CASSRDGLSGEQYF.

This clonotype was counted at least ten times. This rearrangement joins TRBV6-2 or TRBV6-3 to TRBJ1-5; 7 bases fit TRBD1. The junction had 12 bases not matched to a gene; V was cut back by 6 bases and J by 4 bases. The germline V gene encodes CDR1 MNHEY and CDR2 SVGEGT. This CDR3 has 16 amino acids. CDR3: CASRRQGLARNQPQHF. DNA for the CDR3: TGTGCCAGCAGAAGACAGGGCCTAGCGAGGAATCAGCCCCAGCATTTT.

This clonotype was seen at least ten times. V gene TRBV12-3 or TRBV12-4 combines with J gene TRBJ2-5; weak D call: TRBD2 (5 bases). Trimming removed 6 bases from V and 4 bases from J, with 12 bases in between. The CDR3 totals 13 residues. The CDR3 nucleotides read TGTGCCAGCAGAACTGACGCGGGAGAGACCCAGTACTTC. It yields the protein CASRTDAGETQYF.

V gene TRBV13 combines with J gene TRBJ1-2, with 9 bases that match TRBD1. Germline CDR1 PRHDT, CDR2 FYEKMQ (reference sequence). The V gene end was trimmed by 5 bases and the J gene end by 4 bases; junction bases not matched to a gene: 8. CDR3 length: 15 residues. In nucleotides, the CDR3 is TGTGCCAGCAGCAGGCGGGACAGGGAGTTCTATGGCTACACCTTC. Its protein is CASSRRDREFYGYTF.

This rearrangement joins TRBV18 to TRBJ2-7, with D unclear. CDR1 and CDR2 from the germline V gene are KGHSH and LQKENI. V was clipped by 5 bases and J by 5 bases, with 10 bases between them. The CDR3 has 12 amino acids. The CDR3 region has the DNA TGTGCCAGCTCATCGGGCGCGAACGAGCAGTACTTC. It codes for CASSSGANEQYF. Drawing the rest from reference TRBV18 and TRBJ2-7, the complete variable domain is NAGVMQNPRHLVRRRGQEARLRCSPMKGHSHVYWYRQLPEEGLKFMVYLQKENIIDESGMPKERFSAEFPKEGPSILRIQQVVRGDSAAYFCASSSGANEQYFGPGTRLTVT.

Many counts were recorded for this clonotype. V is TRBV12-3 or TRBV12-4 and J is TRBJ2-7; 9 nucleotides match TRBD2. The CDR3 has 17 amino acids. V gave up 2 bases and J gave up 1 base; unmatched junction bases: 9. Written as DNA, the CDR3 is TGTGCCAGCAGTTTACCCAGCAGCGGGGGGACTTCCTACGAGCAGTACTTC. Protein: CASSLPSSGGTSYEQYF.

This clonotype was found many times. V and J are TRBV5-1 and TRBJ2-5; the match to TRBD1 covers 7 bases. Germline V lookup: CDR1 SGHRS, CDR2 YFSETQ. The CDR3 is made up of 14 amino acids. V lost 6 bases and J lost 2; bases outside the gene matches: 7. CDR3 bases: TGCGCCAGCACCCAGGGACAGAGTCAAGAGACCCAGTACTTC. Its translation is CASTQGQSQETQYF.

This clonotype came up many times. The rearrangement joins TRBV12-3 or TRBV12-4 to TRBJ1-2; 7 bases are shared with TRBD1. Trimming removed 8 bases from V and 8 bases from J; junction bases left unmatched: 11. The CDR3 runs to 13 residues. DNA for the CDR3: TGTGCCAGCCGGGACAGCACTCCCTGGGGCTACACCTTC. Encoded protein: CASRDSTPWGYTF.

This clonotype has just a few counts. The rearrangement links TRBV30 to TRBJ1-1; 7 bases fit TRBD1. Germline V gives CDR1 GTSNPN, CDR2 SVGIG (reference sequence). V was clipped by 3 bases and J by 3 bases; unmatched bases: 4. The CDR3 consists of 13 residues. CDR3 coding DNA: TGTGCCTGGAGATCGCAGGGGGACACTGAAGCTTTCTTT. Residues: CAWRSQGDTEAFF.

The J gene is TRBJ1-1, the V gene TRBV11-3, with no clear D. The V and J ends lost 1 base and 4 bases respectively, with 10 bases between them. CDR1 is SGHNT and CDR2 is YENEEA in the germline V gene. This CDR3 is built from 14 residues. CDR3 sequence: CASSLALWGTEAFF. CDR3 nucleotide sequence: TGTGCCAGCAGCTTAGCTTTGTGGGGCACTGAAGCTTTCTTT.

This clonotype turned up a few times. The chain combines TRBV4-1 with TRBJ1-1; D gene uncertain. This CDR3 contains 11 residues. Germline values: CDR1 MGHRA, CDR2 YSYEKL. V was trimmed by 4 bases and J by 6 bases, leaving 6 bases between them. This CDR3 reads CASSRASEAFF. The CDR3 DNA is TGCGCCAGCAGCCGAGCCTCTGAAGCTTTCTTT.

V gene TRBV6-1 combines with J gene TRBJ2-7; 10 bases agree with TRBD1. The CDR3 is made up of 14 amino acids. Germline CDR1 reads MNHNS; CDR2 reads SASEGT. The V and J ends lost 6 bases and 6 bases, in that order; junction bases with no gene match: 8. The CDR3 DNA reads TGTGCCAGCAGGACCCGGGACAGGGGAGCCGAGCAGTACTTC. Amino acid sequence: CASRTRDRGAEQYF.

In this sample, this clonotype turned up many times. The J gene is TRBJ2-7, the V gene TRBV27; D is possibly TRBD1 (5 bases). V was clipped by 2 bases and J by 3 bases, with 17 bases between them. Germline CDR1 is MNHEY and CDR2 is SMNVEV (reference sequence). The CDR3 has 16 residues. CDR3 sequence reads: CASSLTITRTHYEQYF. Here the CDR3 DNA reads TGTGCCAGCAGTTTAACAATAACGCGGACACACTACGAGCAGTACTTC.

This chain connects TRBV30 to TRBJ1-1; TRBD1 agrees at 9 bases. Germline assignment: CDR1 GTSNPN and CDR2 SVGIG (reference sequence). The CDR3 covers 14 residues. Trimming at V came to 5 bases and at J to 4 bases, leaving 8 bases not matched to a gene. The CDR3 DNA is TGTGCCTGGGAGAGCGGGACAGGGCCCACTGAAGCTTTCTTT. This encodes CAWESGTGPTEAFF.

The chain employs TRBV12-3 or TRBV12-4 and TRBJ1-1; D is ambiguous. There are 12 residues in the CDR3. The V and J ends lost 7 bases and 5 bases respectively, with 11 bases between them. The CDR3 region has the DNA TGTGCCAGCACCCTGGACGGTACTGAAGCTTTCTTT. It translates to CASTLDGTEAFF.

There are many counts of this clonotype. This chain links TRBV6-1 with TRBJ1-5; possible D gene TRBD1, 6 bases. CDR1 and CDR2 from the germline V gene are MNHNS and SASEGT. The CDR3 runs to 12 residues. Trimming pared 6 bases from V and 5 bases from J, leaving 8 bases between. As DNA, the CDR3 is TGTGCCAGCAGCCACAGGGATCAGCCCCAGCATTTT. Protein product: CASSHRDQPQHF.

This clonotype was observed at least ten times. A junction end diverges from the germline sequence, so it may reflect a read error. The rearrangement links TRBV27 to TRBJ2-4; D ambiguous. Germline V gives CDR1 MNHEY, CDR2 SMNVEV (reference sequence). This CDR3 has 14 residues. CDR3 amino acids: CASSLDRNGYIKYF. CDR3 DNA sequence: TGTGCCAGCAGTTTAGATAGAAATGGGTACATTAAGTACTTC.

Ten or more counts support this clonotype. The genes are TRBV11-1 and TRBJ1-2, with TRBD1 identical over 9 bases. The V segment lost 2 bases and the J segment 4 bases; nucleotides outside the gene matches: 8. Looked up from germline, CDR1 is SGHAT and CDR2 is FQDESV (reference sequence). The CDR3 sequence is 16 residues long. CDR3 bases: TGTGCCAGCAGCTTATTTGGCGAGGGACAGGGCTATGGCTACACCTTC. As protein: CASSLFGEGQGYGYTF.

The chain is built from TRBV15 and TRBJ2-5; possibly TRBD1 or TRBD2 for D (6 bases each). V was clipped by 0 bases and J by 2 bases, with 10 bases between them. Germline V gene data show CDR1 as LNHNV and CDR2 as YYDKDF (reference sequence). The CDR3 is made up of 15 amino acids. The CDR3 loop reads CATSRDRGVQETQYF. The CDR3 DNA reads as TGTGCCACCAGCAGAGATAGGGGGGTACAAGAGACCCAGTACTTC.

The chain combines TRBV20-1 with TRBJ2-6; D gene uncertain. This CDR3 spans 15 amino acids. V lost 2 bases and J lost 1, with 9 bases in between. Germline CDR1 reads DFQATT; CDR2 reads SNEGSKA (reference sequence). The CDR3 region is CSARLIISGANVLTF. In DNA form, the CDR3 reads TGCAGTGCTAGATTGATTATTTCTGGGGCCAACGTCCTGACTTTC.

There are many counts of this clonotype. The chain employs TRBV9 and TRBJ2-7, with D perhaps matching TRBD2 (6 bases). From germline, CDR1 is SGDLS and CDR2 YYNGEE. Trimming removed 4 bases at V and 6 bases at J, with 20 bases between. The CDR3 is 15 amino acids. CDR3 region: CASSSSWRASVEQYF. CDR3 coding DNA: TGTGCCAGCAGCTCCAGTTGGAGGGCTTCGGTCGAGCAGTACTTC.

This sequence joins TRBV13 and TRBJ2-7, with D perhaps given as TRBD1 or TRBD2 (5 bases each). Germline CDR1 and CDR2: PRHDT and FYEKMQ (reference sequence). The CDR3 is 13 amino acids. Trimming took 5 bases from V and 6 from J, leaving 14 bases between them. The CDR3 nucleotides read TGTGCCAGCAGCAGGGGACCGCAACTCGAGCAGTACTTC. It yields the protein CASSRGPQLEQYF.

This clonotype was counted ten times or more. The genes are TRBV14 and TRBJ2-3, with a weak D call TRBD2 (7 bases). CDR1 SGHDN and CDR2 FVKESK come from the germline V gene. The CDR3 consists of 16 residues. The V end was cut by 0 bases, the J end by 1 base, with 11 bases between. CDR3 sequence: CASSQDRGAGTDTQYF. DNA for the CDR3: TGTGCCAGCAGCCAAGATCGGGGGGCAGGCACAGATACGCAGTATTTT.

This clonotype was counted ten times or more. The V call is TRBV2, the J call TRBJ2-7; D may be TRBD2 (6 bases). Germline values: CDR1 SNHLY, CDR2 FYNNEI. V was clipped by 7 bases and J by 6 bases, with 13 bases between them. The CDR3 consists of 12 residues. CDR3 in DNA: TGTGCCAGCATCAAAAACGGGGGCGAGCAGTACTTC. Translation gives CASIKNGGEQYF.

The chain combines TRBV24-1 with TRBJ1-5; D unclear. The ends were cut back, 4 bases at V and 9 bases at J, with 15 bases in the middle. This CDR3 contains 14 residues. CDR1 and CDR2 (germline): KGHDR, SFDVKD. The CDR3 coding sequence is TGTGCCACCAGTGACCCGGACGGTCTTGGGCCCCAGCATTTT. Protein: CATSDPDGLGPQHF.